The entry that follows covers one TCR beta chain sequence. This clonotype was counted many times. Its antigen target is currently unknown. Base quality data are lacking; no much larger clone is found one base away. Cut back by 5 bases and 1 base, the V and J ends lie 8 bases apart. The CDR3 holds 13 amino acids from the cysteine to the phenylalanine. Only CDR3 DNA remains: 39 bases, in frame from the first base. From a lookup of the germline V gene, CDR1 and CDR2 are MDHEN and SYDVKM. This specimen comes from a study of regulatory T cells in long-lasting Graves disease (dated by TCRdb to the early 2020s). Regarding the study in general: Persistent Graves' disease meant more than 5 years of antithyroid drug treatment with TSH receptor autoantibodies that stayed positive. Persistent Graves' disease patients were compared with newly diagnosed Graves' disease patients by peripheral blood TCR sequencing and RNA sequencing. The study took place in China and was registered as a clinical trial. A total of around 35 samples underwent TCR sequencing: around 13 from persistent and roughly 20 from newly diagnosed Graves' disease patients. On average, persistent Graves' disease patients in the clinical cohort had been on antithyroid drugs for about 10.3 years. What the authors observed across the whole study: TRBV28, TRBJ1-2 and TRBJ2-5 were preferentially used in persistent disease, while TRBV20-1 and TRBJ2-1 were favored in newly diagnosed disease. Persistent patients shared more public clonotypes among themselves (2,741) than newly diagnosed patients did (approximately 870). The authors acknowledged the small sample size as a limitation that may reduce accuracy. Lower TCR Shannon entropy and fewer highly expanded clones were observed in persistent Graves' disease patients than in newly diagnosed patients, which suggested clonal expansion. Peripheral blood alone was examined, since thyroid tissue, which constituted the primary lesion, could not be accessed. Only the TCR beta chain was sequenced and analyzed.

The label giving this sample's time point can be read as: persistent/refractory GD, antithyroid drugs over 5 years with positive TRAb. For both TCR sequencing and RNA sequencing, RNA was extracted from PBMCs in TRIzol. Graves' disease was diagnosed according to American Thyroid Association guidelines. Recruitment of patients was carried out at an endocrinology department in Xi'an, China. From each patient, around 9.3 milliliters of peripheral blood was collected into an EDTA anticoagulant tube. Ficoll Paque Plus density gradient separation was used to isolate PBMCs, and no further T cell sorting was done. An Agilent 2100 Bioanalyzer and agarose gel were used to check RNA quality, and a NanoDrop 2000 was used to measure RNA concentration. Receptor amplification or capture employed multiplex PCR. TCRdb shows the sequencer as Illumina HiSeq 4000. CDR3 regions were amplified by Arm-PCR with iRepertoire HTBI primers to construct TCR beta libraries. Before sequencing, the PCR products went through gel purification. For the original study's pipeline: Gene usage analysis of CDR3 amino acid clonotypes relied on the approximately 68 TRBV and more than twelve TRBJ segments identified across samples. Filtered high-quality paired reads were merged into contigs using COPE and FqMerger. BLAST was used to align contigs to the IMGT TRBV, TRBD and TRBJ reference genes, and CDR3 was defined following IMGT. Clonotypes above 0.1% frequency were classified as highly expanded clones. Shannon entropy was used to measure repertoire diversity, and the Gini coefficient was used to measure V-J evenness. Clonotypes shared by more than one individual were considered public. Using fastp trimming at Q25 and MiXCR clonotype assembly, TCRdb reanalyzed the public sequencing data and kept in-frame beta chains. Entries are consolidated by CDR3 protein sequence, retaining the most common genes and DNA. TCRdb's processing, not the authors' own work, is the source of the V and J calls. Counted in this sample were 390,000 or so distinct CDR3 sequences; approximately 25% of them appeared once. Around a quarter of the sample rests with the top ten.

The sequence links TRBV28 to TRBJ1-1; the D gene is not confidently resolved. This TCR was sampled from a woman aged 40 to 55 with Graves disease. Donor details come from another sample of the same person, matched by shared clones. The sample was peripheral blood mononuclear cells (PBMCs), taken when the disease was refractory, from a patient treated with antithyroid drugs. Here is the DNA: TGTGCCAGCAGTCCCGTAACGAACACTGAAGCTTTCTTT. This sequence encodes CASSPVTNTEAFF.